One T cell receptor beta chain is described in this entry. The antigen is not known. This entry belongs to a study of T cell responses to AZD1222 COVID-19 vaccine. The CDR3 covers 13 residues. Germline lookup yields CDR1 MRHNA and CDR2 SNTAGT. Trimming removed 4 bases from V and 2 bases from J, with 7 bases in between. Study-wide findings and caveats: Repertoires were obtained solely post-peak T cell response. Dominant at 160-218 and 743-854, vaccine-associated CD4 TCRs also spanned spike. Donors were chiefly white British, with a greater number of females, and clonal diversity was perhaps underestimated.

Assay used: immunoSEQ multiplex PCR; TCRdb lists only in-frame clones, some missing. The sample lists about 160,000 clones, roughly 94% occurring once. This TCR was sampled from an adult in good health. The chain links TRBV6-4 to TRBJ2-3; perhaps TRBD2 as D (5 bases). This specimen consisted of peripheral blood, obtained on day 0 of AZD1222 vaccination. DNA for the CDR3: TGTGCCAGCAGTGCGGAGGTCACAGATACGCAGTATTTT. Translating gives CASSAEVTDTQYF.